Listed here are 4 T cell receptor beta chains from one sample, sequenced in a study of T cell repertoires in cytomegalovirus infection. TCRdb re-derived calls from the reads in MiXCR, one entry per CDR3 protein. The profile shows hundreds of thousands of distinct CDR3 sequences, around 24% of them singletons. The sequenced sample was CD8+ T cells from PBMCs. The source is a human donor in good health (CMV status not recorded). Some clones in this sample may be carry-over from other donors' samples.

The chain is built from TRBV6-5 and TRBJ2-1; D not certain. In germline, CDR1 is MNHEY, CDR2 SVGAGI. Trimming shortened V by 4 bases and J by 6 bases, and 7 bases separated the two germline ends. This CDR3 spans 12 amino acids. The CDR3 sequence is CASSSGCNEQFF. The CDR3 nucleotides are TGTGCCAGCAGTTCCGGGTGCAATGAGCAGTTCTTC.

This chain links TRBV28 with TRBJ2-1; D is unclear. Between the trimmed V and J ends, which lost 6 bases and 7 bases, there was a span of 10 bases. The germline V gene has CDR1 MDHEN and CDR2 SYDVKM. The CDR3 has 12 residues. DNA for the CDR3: TGTGCCAGCAGATTCTGGGGAAATGAGCAGTTCTTC. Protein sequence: CASRFWGNEQFF.

The CDR3 nucleotides read TGCAGTGCCGGGGGCGGGGAAGAGACCCAGTACTTC. Amino acids: CSAGGGEETQYF. The chain joins TRBV20-1 to TRBJ2-5, with D possibly being TRBD1 or TRBD2 (6 bases each). V was trimmed by 6 bases and J by 3 bases, leaving 11 bases between them. From germline, CDR1 is DFQATT and CDR2 SNEGSKA (reference sequence). This CDR3 region has 12 residues.

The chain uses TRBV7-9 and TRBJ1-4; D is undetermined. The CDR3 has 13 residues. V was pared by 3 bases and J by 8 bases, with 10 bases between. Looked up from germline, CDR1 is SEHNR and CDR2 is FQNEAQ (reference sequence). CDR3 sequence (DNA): TGTGCCAGCAGCTTCGGAGCGCGCGAAAAACTGTTTTTT. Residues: CASSFGAREKLFF.